The rows below give T cell receptor beta chains drawn from one sample of a study of shared clonotypes between healthy human individuals. The repertoire was sequenced with immunoSEQ multiplex PCR; TCRdb's copy has only in-frame clones and lacks some. This sample has some 1,100,000 clones, with around 78% found just once. Material for sequencing was memory CD4+ T cells from PBMCs. The receptors derive from a man younger than 30 in good health. Some clones in this sample may be carry-over from other donors' samples. CDR3s include the opening cysteine and the closing phenylalanine or tryptophan. D genes are given only for firm matches. Only part of the rows carry a size: once, few, many, or a class if the clone is expanded.

D	size	J	V	CDR3	DNA
TRBD1	few	TRBJ1-2	TRBV27	CASRRTGRYGYTF	TGTGCCAGCAGACGGACAGGGCGATATGGCTACACCTTC
NA	once	TRBJ1-1	TRBV19	CASTRTGHLNTEAFF	TGTGCCAGTACCCGAACGGGACACCTTAACACTGAAGCTTTCTTT
TRBD1	NA	TRBJ2-1	TRBV10-3	CATSTTGEGDEQFF	TGTGCCACTTCCACTACAGGGGAAGGTGATGAGCAGTTCTTC
NA	NA	TRBJ2-5	TRBV28	CASSFGGAQETQYF	TGTGCCAGCAGTTTTGGGGGGGCCCAAGAGACCCAGTACTTC
NA	few	TRBJ2-7	TRBV18	CASSPLPPGQGRYEQYF	TGTGCCAGCTCACCACTGCCCCCGGGACAAGGCCGCTACGAGCAGTACTTC
NA	NA	TRBJ1-2	TRBV30	CAWSQRAVKDGYTF	TGTGCCTGGAGTCAAAGGGCAGTGAAGGATGGCTACACCTTC
NA	NA	TRBJ2-4	TRBV5-4	CASSLGQEGKNIQYF	TGTGCCAGCAGCTTGGGACAAGAGGGCAAAAACATTCAGTACTTC
NA	NA	TRBJ2-3	TRBV5-1	CASSSASTDTQYF	TGCGCCAGCAGCTCAGCTAGCACAGATACGCAGTATTTT
TRBD2	NA	TRBJ2-7	TRBV28	CASTSIGTSGSTHEQYF	TGTGCCAGCACCTCCATCGGGACTAGCGGGAGCACACACGAGCAGTACTTC
TRBD1	NA	TRBJ2-7	TRBV28	CASIWGTGGIYEQYF	TGTGCCAGCATATGGGGGACAGGGGGTATCTACGAGCAGTACTTC
NA	once	TRBJ1-1	TRBV28	CASSFPINTEAFF	TGTGCCAGCAGTTTCCCCATTAACACTGAAGCTTTCTTT
TRBD1	NA	TRBJ2-1	TRBV5-4	CASSFGTGDYNEQFF	TGTGCCAGCAGCTTCGGGACAGGGGACTACAATGAGCAGTTCTTC
NA	NA	TRBJ1-1	TRBV29-1	CSVEGSTRGEAFF	TGCAGCGTTGAGGGGTCTACTCGGGGTGAAGCTTTCTTT
NA	NA	TRBJ2-7	TRBV28	CASGGQYEQYF	TGTGCCAGCGGGGGGCAATACGAGCAGTACTTC
TRBD2	NA	TRBJ2-5	TRBV5-1	CASSFSGQGETQYF	TGCGCCAGCAGCTTTAGCGGGCAAGGGGAGACCCAGTACTTC
NA	NA	TRBJ1-1	TRBV27	CASSLSVDHTGNTEAFF	TGTGCCAGCAGTTTATCGGTTGATCACACAGGGAACACTGAAGCTTTCTTT
TRBD2	NA	TRBJ2-1	TRBV11-3	CASSDRTSNEQFF	TGTGCCAGCAGCGACCGGACTAGCAATGAGCAGTTCTTC
NA	NA	TRBJ1-3	TRBV5-4	CASSLEGSGNTIYF	TGTGCCAGCAGCTTGGAAGGCTCTGGAAACACCATATATTTT
NA	NA	TRBJ1-1	TRBV10-2	CASSDNLNTEAFF	TGCGCCAGCAGTGACAACCTGAACACTGAAGCTTTCTTT
TRBD1	NA	TRBJ2-2	TRBV10-3	CAISNRGASGELFF	TGTGCCATCAGTAACAGGGGGGCTAGCGGGGAGCTGTTTTTT
TRBD1	NA	TRBJ2-3	TRBV6-6	CASRSGQGSTDTQYF	TGTGCCAGCAGGTCGGGACAGGGGAGCACAGATACGCAGTATTTT
TRBD1	NA	TRBJ1-4	TRBV6-5	CASSGHGTGGEKLFF	TGTGCCAGCAGTGGCCACGGGACAGGAGGGGAAAAACTGTTTTTT
NA	NA	TRBJ1-5	TRBV7-2	CASSRKQGQPQHF	TGTGCCAGCAGCCGGAAACAGGGACAGCCCCAGCATTTT
NA	NA	TRBJ2-6	TRBV5-3	CARSSYATLKSGANVLTF	TGTGCCAGAAGCTCGTACGCAACTCTCAAATCTGGGGCCAACGTCCTGACTTTC
NA	NA	TRBJ1-2	TRBV5-6	CATCAGAANYGYTF	TGTGCCACCTGTGCGGGGGCGGCTAACTATGGCTACACCTTC
NA	NA	TRBJ2-1	TRBV28	CASSFDRYNEQFF	TGTGCCAGCAGTTTTGACAGATACAATGAGCAGTTCTTC
NA	once	TRBJ2-7	TRBV9	CASSPGGSRGAYEQYF	TGTGCCAGCAGCCCGGGTGGAAGCAGGGGAGCCTACGAGCAGTACTTC
NA	NA	TRBJ1-5	TRBV7-2	CASSPGRGGNQPQHF	TGTGCCAGCAGCCCCGGCCGGGGAGGCAATCAGCCCCAGCATTTT
TRBD2	NA	TRBJ2-3	TRBV15	CATSRPGLGTDTQYF	TGTGCCACCAGCAGACCGGGACTAGGGACAGATACGCAGTATTTT
NA	NA	TRBJ1-1	TRBV6-6	CASSYSVRDTEAFF	TGTGCCAGCAGTTACTCGGTGAGGGACACTGAAGCTTTCTTT
TRBD2	NA	TRBJ2-2	TRBV2	CASSGSGGPHTGELFF	TGTGCCAGCAGTGGCTCGGGAGGGCCTCACACCGGGGAGCTGTTTTTT
NA	many	TRBJ1-1	TRBV19	CASSRQTMNTEAFF	TGTGCCAGTAGTCGTCAGACTATGAACACTGAAGCTTTCTTT
NA	NA	TRBJ2-2	TRBV9	CASSVAFPNTGELFF	TGTGCCAGCAGCGTAGCTTTCCCGAACACCGGGGAGCTGTTTTTT
NA	NA	TRBJ2-1	TRBV6-5	CASSNRRNEQFF	TGTGCCAGCAGTAACAGAAGGAATGAGCAGTTCTTC
TRBD2	NA	TRBJ2-3	TRBV9	CASSVDASGRIYTQYF	TGTGCCAGCAGCGTAGACGCTAGCGGGAGAATTTATACGCAGTATTTT
TRBD2	NA	TRBJ2-1	TRBV27	CASSLRGRPYNEQFF	TGTGCCAGCAGTTTACGCGGGAGGCCCTACAATGAGCAGTTCTTC
NA	NA	TRBJ2-5	TRBV27	CASSLRRVETQYF	TGTGCCAGCAGTTTACGCAGGGTAGAGACCCAGTACTTC
TRBD2	NA	TRBJ2-1	TRBV5-1	CASSLVASGTYNEQFF	TGCGCCAGCAGCTTGGTGGCTAGCGGGACCTACAATGAGCAGTTCTTC
NA	NA	TRBJ2-3	TRBV27	CASSFPSGTPGAQYF	TGTGCCAGCAGTTTCCCGTCCGGGACCCCGGGCGCGCAGTATTTT
NA	few	TRBJ1-1	TRBV2	CASSVAERTEAFF	TGTGCCAGCAGTGTGGCGGAGAGGACTGAAGCTTTCTTT
NA	few	TRBJ2-3	TRBV5-8	CASSNRPGQGTDTQYF	TGTGCCAGCAGTAATCGCCCGGGCCAAGGCACAGATACGCAGTATTTT
NA	many	TRBJ2-7	TRBV7-8	CASRETGREQYF	TGTGCCAGCAGGGAAACAGGGAGAGAGCAGTACTTC
TRBD1	NA	TRBJ2-7	TRBV5-1	CASSLVGTGSYEQYF	TGCGCCAGCAGCTTGGTTGGGACAGGCTCCTACGAGCAGTACTTC
TRBD2	NA	TRBJ2-2	TRBV27	CATSSGRESGELFF	TGTGCCACCTCTAGCGGGAGGGAATCCGGGGAGCTGTTTTTT
TRBD1	NA	TRBJ2-7	TRBV28	CASRATGQGYEQYF	TGTGCCAGCAGGGCTACCGGACAGGGCTACGAGCAGTACTTC
NA	NA	TRBJ2-7	TRBV6-1	CASSEGGGGGAQYF	TGTGCCAGCAGTGAAGGAGGTGGAGGGGGCGCTCAGTACTTC
NA	NA	TRBJ2-7	TRBV28	CASSLIGGYYEQYF	TGTGCCAGCAGTTTGATTGGCGGATACTACGAGCAGTACTTC
TRBD2	NA	TRBJ2-3	TRBV5-1	CASGLAVGLDTQYF	TGCGCCAGCGGGCTAGCGGTGGGTCTGGATACGCAGTATTTT
NA	NA	TRBJ2-7	TRBV10-1	CASSESGGPYEQYF	TGCGCCAGCAGTGAGTCGGGAGGACCCTACGAGCAGTACTTC
NA	NA	TRBJ2-1	TRBV6-1	CASRQGEAYNEQFF	TGTGCCAGCAGGCAGGGGGAGGCCTACAATGAGCAGTTCTTC
TRBD1	NA	TRBJ2-3	TRBV18	CASSAPRPLTGNTQYF	TGTGCCAGCTCAGCGCCTAGACCTTTGACAGGGAATACGCAGTATTTT
TRBD1	NA	TRBJ2-7	TRBV7-2	CASSSWDRPYEQYF	TGTGCCAGCAGCTCATGGGACAGACCCTACGAGCAGTACTTC
TRBD2	many	TRBJ2-7	TRBV4-3	CASSLGTSFDDEQYF	TGCGCCAGCAGCCTCGGGACTAGCTTTGACGACGAGCAGTACTTC